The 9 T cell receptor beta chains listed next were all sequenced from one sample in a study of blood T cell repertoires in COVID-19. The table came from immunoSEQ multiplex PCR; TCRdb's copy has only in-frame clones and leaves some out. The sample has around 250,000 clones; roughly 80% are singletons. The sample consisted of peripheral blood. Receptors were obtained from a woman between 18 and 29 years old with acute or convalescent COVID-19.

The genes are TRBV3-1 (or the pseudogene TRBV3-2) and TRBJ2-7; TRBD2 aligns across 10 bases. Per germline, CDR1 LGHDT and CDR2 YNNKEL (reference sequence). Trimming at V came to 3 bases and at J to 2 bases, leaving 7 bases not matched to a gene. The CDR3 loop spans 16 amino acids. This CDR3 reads CASSHRLAGDPYEQYF. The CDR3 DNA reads TGTGCCAGCAGCCATCGGCTAGCGGGAGATCCCTACGAGCAGTACTTC.

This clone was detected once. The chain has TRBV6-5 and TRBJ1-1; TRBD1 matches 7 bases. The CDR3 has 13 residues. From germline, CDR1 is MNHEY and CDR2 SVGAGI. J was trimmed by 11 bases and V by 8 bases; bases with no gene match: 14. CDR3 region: CASQGGNRGMAFF. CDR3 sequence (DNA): TGTGCCAGCCAGGGGGGAAACAGGGGAATGGCTTTCTTT.

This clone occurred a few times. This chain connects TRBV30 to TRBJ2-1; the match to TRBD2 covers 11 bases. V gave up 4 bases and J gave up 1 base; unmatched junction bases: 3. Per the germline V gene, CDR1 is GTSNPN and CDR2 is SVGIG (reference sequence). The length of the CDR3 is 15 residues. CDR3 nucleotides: TGTGCCTGGAACCGACTAGCGGGATCCTACAATGAGCAGTTCTTC. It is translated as CAWNRLAGSYNEQFF.

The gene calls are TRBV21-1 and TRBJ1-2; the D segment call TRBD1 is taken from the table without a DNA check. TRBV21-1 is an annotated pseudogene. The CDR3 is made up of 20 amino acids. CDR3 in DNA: TGTGCCAGCAGCAAAGCGCTTGGTGGGGATTGGAAGGGACACACAAATGGCTACACCTTC. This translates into CASSKALGGDWKGHTNGYTF.

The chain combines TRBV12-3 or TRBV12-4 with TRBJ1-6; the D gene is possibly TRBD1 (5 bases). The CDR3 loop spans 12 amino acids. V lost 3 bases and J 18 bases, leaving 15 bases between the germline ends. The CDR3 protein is CASSFGGTVHHF. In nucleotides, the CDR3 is TGTGCCAGCAGTTTCGGCGGGACCGTACACCACTTT.

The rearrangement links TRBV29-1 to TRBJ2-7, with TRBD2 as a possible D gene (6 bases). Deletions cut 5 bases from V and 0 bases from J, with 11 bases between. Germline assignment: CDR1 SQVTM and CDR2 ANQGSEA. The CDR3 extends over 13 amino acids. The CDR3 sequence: CSVRDGSSYEQYF. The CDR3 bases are TGCAGCGTTCGGGACGGGAGCTCCTACGAGCAGTACTTC.

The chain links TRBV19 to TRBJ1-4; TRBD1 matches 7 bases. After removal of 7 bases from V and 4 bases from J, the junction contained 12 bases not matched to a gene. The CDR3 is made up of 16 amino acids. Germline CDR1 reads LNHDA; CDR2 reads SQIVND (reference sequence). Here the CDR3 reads CASKTLHRGFNEKLFF. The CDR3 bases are TGTGCCAGTAAGACCCTACACAGGGGCTTTAATGAAAAACTGTTTTTT.

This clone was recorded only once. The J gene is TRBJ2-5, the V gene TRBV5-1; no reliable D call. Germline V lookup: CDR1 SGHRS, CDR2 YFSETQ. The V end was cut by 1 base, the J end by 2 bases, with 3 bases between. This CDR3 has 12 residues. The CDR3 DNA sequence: TGCGCCAGCAGCTTGACACAAGAGACCCAGTACTTC. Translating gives CASSLTQETQYF. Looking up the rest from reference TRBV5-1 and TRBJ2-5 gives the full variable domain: KAGVTQTPRYLIKTRGQQVTLSCSPISGHRSVSWYQQTPGQGLQFLFEYFSETQRNKGNFPGRFSGRQFSNSRSEMNVSTLELGDSALYLCASSLTQETQYFGPGTRLLVL.

Here the CDR3 DNA reads TGTGCCAGCAGCCCGACTAGCGAGGGATACGAGCAGTACTTC. Its protein is CASSPTSEGYEQYF. The chain uses TRBV9 and TRBJ2-7; 8 bases line up with TRBD2. CDR3 length: 14 amino acids. Trimming removed 4 bases from V and 4 bases from J; junction bases left unmatched: 7. Germline V gene lookup returns CDR1 SGDLS and CDR2 YYNGEE.